Below, one T cell receptor beta chain is given with its context. Its antigen is as yet unknown. Mixed chimerism was transient after nonmyeloablative marrow transplants from related graft donors. CDR3 length equals 13 residues. V dropped 6 bases and J dropped 5; count of bases not matched to a gene: 5. Germline CDR1 is LNHDA and CDR2 is SQIVND (reference sequence). The source of the sample is a study of Tregs in tolerant kidney transplant recipients. Study findings and constraints: In tolerant patients, donor-specific Tregs outgrew total Tregs, suggesting antigen-driven expansion.

Produced via immunoSEQ multiplex PCR; TCRdb's table is partial and in-frame only. This table holds tens of thousands of clones, 87% found once. The J gene is TRBJ1-2, the V gene TRBV19; 8 positions agree with TRBD1. Sequenced here: CD4+ T cells from blood (PBMCs), sampled 6 months after the transplant. The clonotype comes from a human patient who received a combined kidney and bone marrow transplant. T cells may partly derive from the graft donor. The CDR3 sequence is CASSPTGDYGYTF. In DNA, the CDR3 is TGTGCCAGTAGCCCGACAGGGGATTATGGCTACACCTTC.